This T cell receptor (beta chain) was identified during a study of T cell clones after liver transplantation. On the study more broadly: TCRbeta sequencing after a pre-transplant mixed lymphocyte reaction identified graft-donor-reactive clones, later tracked in post-transplant blood.

Points on this clone: Its specificity is unknown.

The CDR3 covers 14 residues. Trimming shortened V by 2 bases and J by 2 bases, and 8 bases separated the two germline ends. The germline V gene encodes CDR1 MDHEN and CDR2 SYDVKM. TCRbeta sequences of proliferating CFSE-low MLR cells were labeled alloreactive. The assay was immunoSEQ multiplex PCR, and TCRdb's table has in-frame clones only and misses some. The data show almost 3,000 clones, approximately 22% seen once. Sequenced sample: CD4+ T cells from PBMCs cultured with third-party cells. This clonotype was sampled from a human patient who received a liver transplant. Some T cells may be supplied by the graft donor. The V gene is TRBV28, the J gene TRBJ2-3; possibly TRBD2 for D (5 bases). The CDR3, as DNA: TGTGCCAGCAGTTTAATGAGGGACACAGATACGCAGTATTTT. This gives the protein CASSLMRDTDTQYF.